This T cell receptor beta chain was captured by sequencing in a study of Graves' ophthalmopathy and Graves' hyperthyroidism. Study outcomes and limitations: Ophthalmopathy cases were distinguished from stable hyperthyroidism by a 13-signature model, reaching 85% to 90% sensitivity and around 81% specificity. Thyroid clonotypes that were expanded above 0.001 frequency mostly also appeared in blood.

In this cohort, patients with other autoimmune diseases, uncontrolled infections, pregnancy or lactation were excluded. Establishment of the diagnosis relied upon clinical symptoms, serum thyroxine, TRAb, thyroid ultrasound and orbital computed tomography. There are 13 residues in the CDR3. Germline V gives CDR1 SNHLY, CDR2 FYNNEI. J was trimmed by 7 bases and V by 6 bases; bases with no gene match: 4. RNA transcripts served as template for amplifying TCR beta CDR3 sequences. An initial RT-PCR round employing HTBI primers preceded a second-round multiplex PCR. TCRdb processed the multiplex PCR reads anew with MiXCR; each CDR3 protein has one entry. The data show over a million distinct CDR3 sequences, with roughly two fifths seen just once and around 10% held by the top ten. In regard to this clonotype: Antigen specificity is unknown.

This sequence originates from an adult man with Graves' hyperthyroidism. The material sequenced was peripheral blood or thyroid tissue (not recorded which). The chain couples TRBV2 to TRBJ1-5, with TRBD1 identical over 9 bases. In DNA form, the CDR3 reads TGTGCCAGCAGGGACAGGGGACGACAGCCCCAGCATTTT. Translated: CASRDRGRQPQHF.